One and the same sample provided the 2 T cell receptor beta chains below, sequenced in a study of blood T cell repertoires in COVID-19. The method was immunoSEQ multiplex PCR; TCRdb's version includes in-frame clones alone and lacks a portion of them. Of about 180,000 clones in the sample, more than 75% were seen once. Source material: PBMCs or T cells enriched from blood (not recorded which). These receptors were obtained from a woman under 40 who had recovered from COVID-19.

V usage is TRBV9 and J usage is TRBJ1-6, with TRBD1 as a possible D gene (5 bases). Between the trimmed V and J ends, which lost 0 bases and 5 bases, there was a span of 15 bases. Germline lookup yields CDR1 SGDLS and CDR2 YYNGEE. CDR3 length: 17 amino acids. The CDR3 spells CASSVDVGGTNNSPLHF. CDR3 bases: TGTGCCAGCAGCGTAGATGTAGGAGGGACTAATAATTCACCCCTCCACTTT.

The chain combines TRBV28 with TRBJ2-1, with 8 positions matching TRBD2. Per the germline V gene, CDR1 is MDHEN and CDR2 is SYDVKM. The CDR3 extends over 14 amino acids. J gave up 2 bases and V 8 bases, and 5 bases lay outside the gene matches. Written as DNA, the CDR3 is TGTGCCAGCTTGGGGACTAGACCCTACAATGAGCAGTTCTTC. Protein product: CASLGTRPYNEQFF.